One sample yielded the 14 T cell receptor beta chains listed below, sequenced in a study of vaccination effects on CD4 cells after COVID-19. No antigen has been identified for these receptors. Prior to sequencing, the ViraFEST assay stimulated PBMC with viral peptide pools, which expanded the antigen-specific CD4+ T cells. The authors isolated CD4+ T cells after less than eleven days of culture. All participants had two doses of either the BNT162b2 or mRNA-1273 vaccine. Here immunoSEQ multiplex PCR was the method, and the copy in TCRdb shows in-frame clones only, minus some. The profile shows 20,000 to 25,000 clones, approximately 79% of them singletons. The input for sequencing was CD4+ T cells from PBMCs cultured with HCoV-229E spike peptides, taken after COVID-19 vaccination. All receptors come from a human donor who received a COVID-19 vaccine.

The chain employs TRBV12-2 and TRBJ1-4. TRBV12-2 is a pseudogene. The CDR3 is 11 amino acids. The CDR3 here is CASLGGEKLFF. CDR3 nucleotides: TGTGCAAGTTTGGGGGGGGAAAAACTGTTTTTT.

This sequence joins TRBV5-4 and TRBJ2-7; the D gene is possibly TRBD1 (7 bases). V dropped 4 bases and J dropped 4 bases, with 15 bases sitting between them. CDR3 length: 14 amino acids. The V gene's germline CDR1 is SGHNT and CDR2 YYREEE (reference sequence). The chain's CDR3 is CASSAGQRAYEQYF. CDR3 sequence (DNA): TGTGCCAGCAGCGCGGGACAGAGAGCGTACGAGCAGTACTTC.

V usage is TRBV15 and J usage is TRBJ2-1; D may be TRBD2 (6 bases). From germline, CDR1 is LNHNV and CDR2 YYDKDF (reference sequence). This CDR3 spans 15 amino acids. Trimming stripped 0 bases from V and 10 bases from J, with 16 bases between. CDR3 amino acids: CATSRDGRWEAEQFF. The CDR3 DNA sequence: TGTGCCACCAGCAGAGATGGGCGTTGGGAGGCCGAGCAGTTCTTC.

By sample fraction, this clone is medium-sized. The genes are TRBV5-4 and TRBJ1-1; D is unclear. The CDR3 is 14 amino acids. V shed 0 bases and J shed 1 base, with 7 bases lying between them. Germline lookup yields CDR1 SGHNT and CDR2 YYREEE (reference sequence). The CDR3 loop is CASSLDRRNTEAFF. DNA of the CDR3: TGTGCCAGCAGCTTGGATAGGCGGAACACTGAAGCTTTCTTT.

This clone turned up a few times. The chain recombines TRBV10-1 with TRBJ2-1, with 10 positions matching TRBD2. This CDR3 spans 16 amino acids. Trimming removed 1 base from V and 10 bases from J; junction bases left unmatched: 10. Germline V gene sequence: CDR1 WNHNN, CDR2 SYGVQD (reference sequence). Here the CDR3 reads CASSEFQRTSGVEQFF. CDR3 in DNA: TGCGCCAGCAGTGAGTTTCAAAGGACTAGCGGAGTCGAGCAGTTCTTC.

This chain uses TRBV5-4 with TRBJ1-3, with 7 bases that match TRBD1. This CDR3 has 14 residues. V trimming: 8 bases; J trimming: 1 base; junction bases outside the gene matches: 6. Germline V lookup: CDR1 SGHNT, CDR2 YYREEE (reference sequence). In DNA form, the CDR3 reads TGTGCCAGTAGTAAGACAGGGTCTGGAAACACCATATATTTT. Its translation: CASSKTGSGNTIYF. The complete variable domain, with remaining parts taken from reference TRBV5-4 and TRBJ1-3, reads ETGVTQSPTHLIKTRGQQVTLRCSSQSGHNTVSWYQQALGQGPQFIFQYYREEENGRGNFPPRFSGLQFPNYSSELNVNALELDDSALYLCASSKTGSGNTIYFGEGSWLTVV.

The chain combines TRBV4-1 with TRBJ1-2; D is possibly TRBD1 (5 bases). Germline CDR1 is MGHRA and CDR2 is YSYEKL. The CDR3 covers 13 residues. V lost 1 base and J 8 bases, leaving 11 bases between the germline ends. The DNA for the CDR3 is TGCGCCAGCAGCCAAGGGGACCTTATAGGCTACACCTTC. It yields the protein CASSQGDLIGYTF.

In nucleotides, the CDR3 is TGTGCCAGCAGCCCAATGGGGGCGAACACTGAAGCTTTCTTT. Amino acids: CASSPMGANTEAFF. The chain couples TRBV3-1 (or the pseudogene TRBV3-2) to TRBJ1-1, with TRBD1 as a possible D gene (6 bases). Germline V lookup: CDR1 LGHDT, CDR2 YNNKEL (reference sequence). V lost 4 bases and J lost 1, with 10 bases in between. The CDR3 consists of 14 residues.

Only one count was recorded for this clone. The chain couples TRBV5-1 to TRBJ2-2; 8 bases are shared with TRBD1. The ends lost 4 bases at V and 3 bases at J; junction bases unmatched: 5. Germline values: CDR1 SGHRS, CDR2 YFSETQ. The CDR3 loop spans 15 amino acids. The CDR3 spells CASSADRGYTGELFF. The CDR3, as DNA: TGCGCCAGCAGCGCCGACAGGGGTTACACCGGGGAGCTGTTTTTT.

The CDR3 loop reads CASSARRTSGGALEQFF. Here the CDR3 DNA reads TGTGCCAGCAGTGCCCGACGGACTAGCGGGGGGGCCCTAGAGCAGTTCTTC. The J gene is TRBJ2-1, the V gene TRBV25-1; TRBD2 aligns across 15 bases. CDR3 size: 17 residues. Trimming took 4 bases from V and 10 from J; bases not matched to a gene: 11. Germline V gene sequence: CDR1 MGHDK, CDR2 SYGVNS.

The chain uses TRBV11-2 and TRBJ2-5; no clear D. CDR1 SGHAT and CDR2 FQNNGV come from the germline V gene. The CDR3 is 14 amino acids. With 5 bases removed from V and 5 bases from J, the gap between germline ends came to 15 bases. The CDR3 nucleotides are TGTGCCAGCAGCCAGGAGATACTTGGGGAGACCCAGTACTTC. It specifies CASSQEILGETQYF.

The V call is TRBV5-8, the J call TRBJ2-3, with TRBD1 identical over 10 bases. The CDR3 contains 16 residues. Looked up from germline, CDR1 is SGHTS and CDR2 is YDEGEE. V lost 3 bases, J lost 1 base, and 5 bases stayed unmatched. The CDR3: CASSWDRGARTDTQYF. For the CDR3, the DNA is TGTGCCAGCAGCTGGGACAGGGGAGCTCGCACAGATACGCAGTATTTT.

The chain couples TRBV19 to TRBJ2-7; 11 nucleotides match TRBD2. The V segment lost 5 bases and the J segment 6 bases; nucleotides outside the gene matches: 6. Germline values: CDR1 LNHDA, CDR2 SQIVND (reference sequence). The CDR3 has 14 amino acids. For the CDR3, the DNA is TGTGCCAGTAGTGCTGGGACTAGCGGAAGCGAGCAGTACTTC. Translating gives CASSAGTSGSEQYF.

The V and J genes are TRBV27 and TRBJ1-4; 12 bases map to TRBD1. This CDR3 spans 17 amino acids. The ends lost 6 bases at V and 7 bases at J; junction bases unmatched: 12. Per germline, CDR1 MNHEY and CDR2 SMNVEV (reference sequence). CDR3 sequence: CASSSGQGATESEKLFF. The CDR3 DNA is TGTGCCAGCAGCTCGGGACAGGGGGCGACGGAAAGTGAAAAACTGTTTTTT.